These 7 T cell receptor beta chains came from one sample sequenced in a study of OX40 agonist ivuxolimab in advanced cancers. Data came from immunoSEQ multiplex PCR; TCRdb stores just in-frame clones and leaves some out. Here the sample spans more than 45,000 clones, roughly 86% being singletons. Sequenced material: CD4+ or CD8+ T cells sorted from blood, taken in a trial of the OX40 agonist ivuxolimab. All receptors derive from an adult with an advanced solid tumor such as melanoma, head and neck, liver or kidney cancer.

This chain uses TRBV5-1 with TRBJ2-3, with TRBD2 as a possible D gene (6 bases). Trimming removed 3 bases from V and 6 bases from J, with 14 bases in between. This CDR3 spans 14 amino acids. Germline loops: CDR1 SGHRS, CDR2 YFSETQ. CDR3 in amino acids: CASSSTGAGDTQYF. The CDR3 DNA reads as TGCGCCAGCAGCTCCACGGGAGCCGGTGATACGCAGTATTTT.

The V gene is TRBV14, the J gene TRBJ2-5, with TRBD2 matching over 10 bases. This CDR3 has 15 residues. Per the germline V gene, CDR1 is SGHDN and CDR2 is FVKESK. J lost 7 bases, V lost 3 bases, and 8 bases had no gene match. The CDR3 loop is CASSQRTSGSLTQYF. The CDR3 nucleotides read TGTGCCAGCAGCCAGCGGACTAGCGGTAGCCTGACCCAGTACTTC.

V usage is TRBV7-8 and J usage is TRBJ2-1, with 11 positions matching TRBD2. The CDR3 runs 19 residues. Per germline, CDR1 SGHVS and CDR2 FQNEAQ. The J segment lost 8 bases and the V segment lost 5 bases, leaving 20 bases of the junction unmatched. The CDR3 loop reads CASSPRGLRTSGSADEQFF. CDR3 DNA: TGTGCCAGCAGCCCTAGGGGCCTCCGAACTAGCGGGAGCGCGGATGAGCAGTTCTTC.

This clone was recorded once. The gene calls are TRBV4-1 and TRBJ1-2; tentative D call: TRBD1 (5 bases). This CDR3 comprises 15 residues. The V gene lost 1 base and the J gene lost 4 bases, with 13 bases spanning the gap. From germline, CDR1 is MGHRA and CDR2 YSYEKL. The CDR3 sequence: CASSQVARDLYGYTF. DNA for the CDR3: TGCGCCAGCAGCCAAGTTGCCAGGGATCTCTATGGCTACACCTTC.

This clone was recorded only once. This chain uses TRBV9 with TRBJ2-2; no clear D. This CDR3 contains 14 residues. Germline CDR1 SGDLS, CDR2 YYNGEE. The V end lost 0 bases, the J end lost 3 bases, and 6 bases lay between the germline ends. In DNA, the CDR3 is TGTGCCAGCAGCGTAGCGCTCTACACCGGGGAGCTGTTTTTT. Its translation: CASSVALYTGELFF.

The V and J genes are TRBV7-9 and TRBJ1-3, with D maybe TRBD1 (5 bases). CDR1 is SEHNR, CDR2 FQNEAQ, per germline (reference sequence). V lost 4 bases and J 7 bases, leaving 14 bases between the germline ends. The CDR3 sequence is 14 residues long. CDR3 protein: CASSWEGSRNTIYF. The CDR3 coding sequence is TGTGCCAGCAGCTGGGAGGGGTCTCGGAACACCATATATTTT.

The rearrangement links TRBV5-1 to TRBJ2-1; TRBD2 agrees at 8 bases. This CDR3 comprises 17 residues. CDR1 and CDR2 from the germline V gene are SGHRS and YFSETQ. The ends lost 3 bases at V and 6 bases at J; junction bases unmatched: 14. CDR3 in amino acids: CASSSQASGTSGNEQFF. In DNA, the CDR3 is TGCGCCAGCAGCTCACAGGCTTCCGGGACTAGTGGCAATGAGCAGTTCTTC.